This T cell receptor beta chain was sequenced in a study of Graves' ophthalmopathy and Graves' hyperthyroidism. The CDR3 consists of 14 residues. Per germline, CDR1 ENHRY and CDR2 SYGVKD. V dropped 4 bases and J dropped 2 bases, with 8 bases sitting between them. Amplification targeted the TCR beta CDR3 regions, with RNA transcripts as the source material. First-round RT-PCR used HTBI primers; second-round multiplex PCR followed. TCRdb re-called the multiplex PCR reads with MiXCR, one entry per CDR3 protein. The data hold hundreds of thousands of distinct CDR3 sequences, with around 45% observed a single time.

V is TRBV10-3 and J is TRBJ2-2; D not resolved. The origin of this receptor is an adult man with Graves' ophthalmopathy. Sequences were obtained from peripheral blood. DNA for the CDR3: TGTGCCATCAGTGCGTTAGACAACACCGGGGAGCTGTTTTTT. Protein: CAISALDNTGELFF.